This TCR beta chain was documented in a study of blood T cell repertoires in COVID-19. Study background: Sample material is recorded as cDNA or gDNA derived from T cells, B-cell-depleted T cells, or PBMCs.

Patients in Seattle were enrolled during active infection, then followed longitudinally. This clone appeared a few times. Germline values: CDR1 GTSNPN, CDR2 SVGIG (reference sequence). The CDR3 runs to 13 residues. The ends lost 5 bases at V and 4 bases at J; junction bases unmatched: 6. Measured with immunoSEQ multiplex PCR; TCRdb has only the in-frame clones, and not every one. The sample yields about 92,000 clones, about 83% seen once. The sequence was obtained from a woman aged 55-70 years with COVID-19, enrolled during active disease. Sequencing was carried out using peripheral blood. The gene calls are TRBV30 and TRBJ1-2; 8 bases are shared with TRBD1. This chain's CDR3 is CAWGRDRPYGYTF. DNA of the CDR3: TGTGCCTGGGGCCGGGACAGGCCCTATGGCTACACCTTC.